The sequence of this TCR beta chain was determined in a study of shared clonotypes between healthy human individuals. Whole-study context: Each donor's CD4 naive and CD4 memory cells filled three plates apiece, CD8 naive two, and CD8 memory one.

Naive CD8 cells, CD45RO-negative and positively selected for CCR7, excluded terminally differentiated effector memory CD45RA+ cells. Original data processing: ImmunoSEQ supplied junction-only sequences lacking quality scores, so filtering was different. Profiling relied on immunoSEQ multiplex PCR, and the TCRdb table lists in-frame clones only, not all of them. V, J and clone size are those of that table, while D and trimming were read from the DNA. The repertoire has 2 million to 2.5 million clones, about 92% of them found once; the top ten carry more than 1.5%. The V end was cut by 5 bases, the J end by 4 bases, with 11 bases between. The CDR3 is made up of 14 amino acids. Per germline, CDR1 SGHTA and CDR2 FQGTGA.

This TCR was recovered from a man aged 18 to 30 in good health. Some clones in this sample may be carry-over from other donors' samples. Sequencing was performed on naive CD8+ T cells from PBMCs. The chain recombines TRBV7-3 with TRBJ2-2, with TRBD1 as a possible D gene (7 bases). CDR3 loop: CASSQGGPTGELFF. Written as DNA, the CDR3 is TGTGCCAGCAGCCAGGGGGGCCCCACCGGGGAGCTGTTTTTT.